These 5 T cell receptor beta chains share one sample of origin, sequenced in a study of human T cells and chemical hapten exposure. As to time point: pre-sensitization, week 0. Stated treatment: therapeutic diphenylcyclopropenone sensitization with weekly scalp DPC. TCRdb itself ran the RACE reads through MiXCR, one entry per CDR3 protein. The sample contains roughly 250,000 distinct CDR3 sequences, 7% to 10% of which appear only once. This material consisted of whole blood, taken in connection with sensitization to the hapten diphenylcyclopropenone (DPC). The receptors originated from a middle-aged woman with alopecia areata. Some clones in this sample may be carry-over from other donors' samples.

The sample holds a few counts of this clonotype. This chain links TRBV10-3 with TRBJ2-7; TRBD1 agrees at 9 bases. The CDR3 is 15 residues long. CDR1 ENHRY and CDR2 SYGVKD come from the germline V gene. V trimming: 6 bases; J trimming: 0 bases; junction bases outside the gene matches: 6. The CDR3 loop is CAIRSGTGSSYEQYF. DNA of the CDR3: TGTGCCATCAGATCCGGGACAGGGTCCTCCTACGAGCAGTACTTC.

The V gene is TRBV7-2, the J gene TRBJ2-5, with 7 positions matching TRBD1. Trimming cost V 5 bases and J 3 bases; bases outside gene matches: 6. Germline loops: CDR1 SGHTA, CDR2 FQGNSA. This CDR3 has 14 amino acids. The DNA of the CDR3 is TGTGCCAGCAGCCCGGCAGGGGGAAAAGAGACCCAGTACTTC. It encodes CASSPAGGKETQYF.

There are a few counts of this clonotype. The V gene is TRBV20-1, the J gene TRBJ2-3, with D perhaps matching TRBD2 (5 bases). Germline lookup yields CDR1 DFQATT and CDR2 SNEGSKA (reference sequence). V lost 6 bases, J lost 1 base, and 17 bases lay in between. This CDR3 is 15 amino acids long. The CDR3 loop is CSATWTPGGTDTQYF. The CDR3 region has the DNA TGCAGTGCCACTTGGACTCCCGGGGGCACAGATACGCAGTATTTT.

The table lists this clonotype with a few counts. The chain carries TRBV6-6 and TRBJ2-7; 11 nucleotides line up with TRBD1. The V segment lost 5 bases and the J segment 5 bases; nucleotides outside the gene matches: 8. The germline gives CDR1 MNHNY, CDR2 SVGAGI (reference sequence). The CDR3 sequence is 15 residues long. The CDR3 sequence: CASSRTGGGKDEQYF. DNA for the CDR3: TGTGCCAGCAGTCGGACAGGGGGCGGAAAGGACGAGCAGTACTTC.

Ten or more counts support this clonotype. The chain joins TRBV11-2 to TRBJ2-3; D is unresolved. Per the germline V gene, CDR1 is SGHAT and CDR2 is FQNNGV. Trimming shortened V by 1 base and J by 0 bases, and 14 bases separated the two germline ends. The CDR3 contains 17 residues. This chain's CDR3 is CASSLGLLAASTDTQYF. As DNA, the CDR3 is TGTGCCAGCAGCTTAGGACTCTTGGCGGCTAGCACAGATACGCAGTATTTT.